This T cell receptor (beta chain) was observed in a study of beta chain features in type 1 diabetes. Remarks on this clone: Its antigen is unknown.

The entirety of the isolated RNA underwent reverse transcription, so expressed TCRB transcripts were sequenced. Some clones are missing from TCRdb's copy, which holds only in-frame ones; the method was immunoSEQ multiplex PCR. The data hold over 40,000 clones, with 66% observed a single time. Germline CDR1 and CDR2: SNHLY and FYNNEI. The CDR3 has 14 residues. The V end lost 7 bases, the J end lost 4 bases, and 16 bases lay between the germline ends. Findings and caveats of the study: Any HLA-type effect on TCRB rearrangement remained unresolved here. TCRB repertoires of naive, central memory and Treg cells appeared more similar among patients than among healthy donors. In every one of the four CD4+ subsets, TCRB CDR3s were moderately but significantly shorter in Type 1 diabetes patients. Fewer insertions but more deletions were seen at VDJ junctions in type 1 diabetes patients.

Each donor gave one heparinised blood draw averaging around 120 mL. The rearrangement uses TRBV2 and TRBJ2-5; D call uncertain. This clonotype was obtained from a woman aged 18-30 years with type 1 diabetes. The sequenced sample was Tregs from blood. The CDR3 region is CASTGEAVAETQYF. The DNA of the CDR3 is TGTGCCAGCACCGGAGAGGCAGTTGCAGAGACCCAGTACTTC.